This T cell receptor beta chain was sequenced during a study of blood T cell repertoires in COVID-19. Study-level information: COVID-19 samples collected from the United States, Italy and Spain covered acute and convalescent phases. T cells, B-cell-depleted T cells, or PBMCs supplied cDNA or gDNA.

Methods used by the authors: Cell counts per sample came from amplifying reference gene primers. Assay used: immunoSEQ multiplex PCR; TCRdb lists only in-frame clones, some missing. The V and J calls and clone size were taken over from that table, and D and trimming were inferred from the DNA. Here the sample spans about 270,000 clones, approximately 85% being singletons. The junction had 7 bases not matched to a gene; V was cut back by 4 bases and J by 8 bases. Germline assignment: CDR1 LGHDT and CDR2 YNNKEL (reference sequence). The CDR3 contains 13 residues. Source material: peripheral blood. The clonotype comes from a human donor in a cohort sampled during active COVID-19. The V and J genes are TRBV3-1 (or the pseudogene TRBV3-2) and TRBJ1-1, with TRBD1 matching over 7 bases. The CDR3 is CASSRERDREAFF. As DNA, the CDR3 is TGTGCCAGCAGCCGCGAGAGGGACAGAGAAGCTTTCTTT.